This TCR beta chain was sequenced during a study of metastatic and nonmetastatic thyroid tumors. As for the study in general: Comparison of repertoires was carried out across blood and tumor or nodule tissue from malignant and benign thyroid patients.

Authors' processing steps: To classify distant metastasis in papillary thyroid cancer, a model was built from CDR3 differences across clinicopathological groups. TCRdb reprocessed the PCR reads using MiXCR. TCRdb, rather than the study authors, made the V and J calls. The sample lists about 70,000 clones; around 20% were seen once. Each patient came to thyroid surgery without any prior treatment (of any kind). V dropped 5 bases and J dropped 3 bases, with 16 bases sitting between them. The CDR3 totals 15 residues. CDR1 LNHDA and CDR2 SQIVND come from the germline V gene (reference sequence). At least ten counts were recorded for this clone. This sample includes further DNA sequences coding for the same CDR3.

Sequenced input: blood. The clonotype comes from a female donor with papillary thyroid cancer or a benign thyroid nodule (not recorded which). Some clones in this sample may be carry-over from other donors' samples. The chain combines TRBV19 with TRBJ1-1, with a possible D match to TRBD1 (5 bases). The CDR3 is CASSPGLYTDTEAFF. The CDR3 DNA is TGTGCCAGTAGTCCGGGACTCTATACTGACACTGAAGCTTTCTTT.